This T cell receptor beta chain was retrieved from a study of T cells in Graves' hyperthyroidism and ophthalmopathy. Researchers took RNA transcripts and amplified the TCR beta CDR3 regions from them. First-round RT-PCR targeting the TCR CDR3 was performed with the HTBI primer set. Each CDR3 protein is one row after TCRdb ran MiXCR on the multiplex PCR reads. The sample consists of hundreds of thousands of distinct CDR3 sequences, 11% to 15% of them appearing once. This clonotype was recorded many times. The CDR3 has 18 residues. The germline gives CDR1 SGHDT, CDR2 YYEEEE. With 1 base removed from V and 5 bases from J, the gap between germline ends came to 19 bases.

This TCR derives from a woman in her late teens or twenties with Graves' hyperthyroidism. This sequence joins TRBV5-6 and TRBJ1-6; no firm D call. The sequencing sample was made of blood. CDR3 sequence (DNA): TGTGCCAGCAGCTTGACCACGTCAGCCTACGGAGATAATTCACCCCTCCACTTT. It encodes CASSLTTSAYGDNSPLHF.